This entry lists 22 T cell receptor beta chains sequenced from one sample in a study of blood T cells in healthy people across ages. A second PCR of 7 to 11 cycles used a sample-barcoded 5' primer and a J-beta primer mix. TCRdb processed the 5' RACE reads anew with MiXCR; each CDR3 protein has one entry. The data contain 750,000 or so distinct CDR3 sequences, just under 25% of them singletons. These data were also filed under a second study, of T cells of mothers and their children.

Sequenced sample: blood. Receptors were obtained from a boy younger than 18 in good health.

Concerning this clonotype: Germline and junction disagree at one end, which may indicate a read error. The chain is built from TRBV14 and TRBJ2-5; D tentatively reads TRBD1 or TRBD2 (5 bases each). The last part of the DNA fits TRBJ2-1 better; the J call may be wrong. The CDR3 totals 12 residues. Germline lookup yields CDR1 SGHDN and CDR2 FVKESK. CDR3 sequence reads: CASSPGPNKQFF. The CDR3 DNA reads TGTGCCAGCAGCCCGGGACCCAATAAGCAGTTCTTC.

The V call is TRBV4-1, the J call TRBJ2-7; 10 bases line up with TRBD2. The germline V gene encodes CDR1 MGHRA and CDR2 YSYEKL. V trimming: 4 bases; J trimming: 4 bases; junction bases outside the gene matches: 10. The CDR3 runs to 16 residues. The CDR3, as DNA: TGCGCCAGCAGCCCTGGGACTAGCGAGACTATATACGAGCAGTACTTC. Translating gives CASSPGTSETIYEQYF.

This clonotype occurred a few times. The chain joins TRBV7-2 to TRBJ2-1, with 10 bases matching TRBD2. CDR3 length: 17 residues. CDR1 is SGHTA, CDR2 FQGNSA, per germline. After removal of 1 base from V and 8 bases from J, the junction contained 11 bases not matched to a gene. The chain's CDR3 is CASSLGFSAGGPDEQFF. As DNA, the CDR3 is TGTGCCAGCAGCTTAGGATTTTCAGCGGGAGGGCCCGATGAGCAGTTCTTC.

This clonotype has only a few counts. In nucleotides, the CDR3 is TGTGCCAGCAGCTATTTAGGTGGTCAGCAAGAGACCCAGTACTTC. Translating it yields CASSYLGGQQETQYF. The chain couples TRBV7-3 to TRBJ2-5, with D unclear. Trimming stripped 4 bases from V and 2 bases from J, with 14 bases between. The CDR3 length is 15 residues. Germline CDR1 SGHTA, CDR2 FQGTGA.

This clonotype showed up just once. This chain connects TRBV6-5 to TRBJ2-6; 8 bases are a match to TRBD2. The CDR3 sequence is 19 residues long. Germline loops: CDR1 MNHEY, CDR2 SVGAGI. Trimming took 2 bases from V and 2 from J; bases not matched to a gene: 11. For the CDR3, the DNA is TGTGCCAGCAGTTACGTTGCGGGAGGCCACAAAACTGGGGCCAACGTCCTGACTTTC. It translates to CASSYVAGGHKTGANVLTF.

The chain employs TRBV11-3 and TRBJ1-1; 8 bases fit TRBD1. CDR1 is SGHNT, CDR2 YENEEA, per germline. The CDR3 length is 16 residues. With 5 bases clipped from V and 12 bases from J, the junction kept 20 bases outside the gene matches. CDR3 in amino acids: CASSTSFGSTGGETFF. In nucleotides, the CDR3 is TGTGCCAGCAGCACTTCTTTCGGTTCCACAGGGGGTGAGACTTTCTTT.

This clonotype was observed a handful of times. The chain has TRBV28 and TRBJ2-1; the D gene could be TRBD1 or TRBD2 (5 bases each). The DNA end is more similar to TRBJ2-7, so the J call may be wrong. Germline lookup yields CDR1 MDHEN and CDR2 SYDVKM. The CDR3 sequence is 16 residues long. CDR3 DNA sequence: TGTGCCAGCAGCTTTGAAACATCTCTGGGGGAGTACGAGCAGTACTTC. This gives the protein CASSFETSLGEYEQYF.

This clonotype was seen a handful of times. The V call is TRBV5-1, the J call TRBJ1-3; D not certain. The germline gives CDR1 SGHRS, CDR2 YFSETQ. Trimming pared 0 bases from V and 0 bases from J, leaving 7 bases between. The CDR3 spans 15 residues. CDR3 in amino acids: CASSLDKSSGNTIYF. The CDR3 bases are TGCGCCAGCAGCTTGGATAAAAGCTCTGGAAACACCATATATTTT.

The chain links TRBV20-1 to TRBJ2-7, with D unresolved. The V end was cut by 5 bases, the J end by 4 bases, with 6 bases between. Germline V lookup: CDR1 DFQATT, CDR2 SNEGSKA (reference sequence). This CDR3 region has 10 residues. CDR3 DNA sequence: TGCAGTGCTGGGATATACGAGCAGTACTTC. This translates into CSAGIYEQYF.

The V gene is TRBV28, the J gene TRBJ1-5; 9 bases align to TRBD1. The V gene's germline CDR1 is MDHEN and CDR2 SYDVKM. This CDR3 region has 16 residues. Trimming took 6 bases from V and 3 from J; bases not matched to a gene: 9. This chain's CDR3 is CASRGQGRRINQPQHF. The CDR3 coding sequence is TGTGCCAGCAGGGGACAGGGCCGTAGGATCAATCAGCCCCAGCATTTT.

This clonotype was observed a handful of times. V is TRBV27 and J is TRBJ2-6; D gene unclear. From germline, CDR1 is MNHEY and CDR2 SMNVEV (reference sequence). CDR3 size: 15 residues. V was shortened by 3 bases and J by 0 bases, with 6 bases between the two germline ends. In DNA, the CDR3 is TGTGCCAGCAGTTTCTCCCGCTCTGGGGCCAACGTCCTGACTTTC. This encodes CASSFSRSGANVLTF.

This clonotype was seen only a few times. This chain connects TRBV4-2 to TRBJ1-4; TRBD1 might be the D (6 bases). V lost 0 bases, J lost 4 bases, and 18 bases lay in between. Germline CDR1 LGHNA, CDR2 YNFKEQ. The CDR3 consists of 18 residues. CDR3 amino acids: CASSQEISGGPLNEKLFF. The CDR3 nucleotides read TGTGCCAGCAGCCAAGAGATTTCGGGGGGCCCACTTAATGAAAAACTGTTTTTT.

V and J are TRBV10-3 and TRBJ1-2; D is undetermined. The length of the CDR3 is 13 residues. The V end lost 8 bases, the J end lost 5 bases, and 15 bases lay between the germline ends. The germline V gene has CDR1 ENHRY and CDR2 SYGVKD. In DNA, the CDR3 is TGTGCCATCCGGGGAGAGAACTTTTATGGCTACACCTTC. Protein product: CAIRGENFYGYTF.

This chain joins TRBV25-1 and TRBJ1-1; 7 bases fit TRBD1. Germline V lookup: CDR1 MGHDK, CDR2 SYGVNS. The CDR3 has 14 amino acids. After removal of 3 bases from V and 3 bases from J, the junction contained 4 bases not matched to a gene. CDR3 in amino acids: CASSDHRGHTEAFF. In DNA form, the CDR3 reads TGTGCCAGCAGTGATCACAGGGGCCACACTGAAGCTTTCTTT.

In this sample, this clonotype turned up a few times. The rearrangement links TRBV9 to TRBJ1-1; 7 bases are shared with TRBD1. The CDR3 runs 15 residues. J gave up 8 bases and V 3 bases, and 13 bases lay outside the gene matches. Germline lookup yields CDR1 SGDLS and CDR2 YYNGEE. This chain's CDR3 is CASSERTGTATEAFF. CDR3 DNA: TGTGCCAGCAGCGAGAGAACCGGGACAGCCACGGAAGCTTTCTTT.

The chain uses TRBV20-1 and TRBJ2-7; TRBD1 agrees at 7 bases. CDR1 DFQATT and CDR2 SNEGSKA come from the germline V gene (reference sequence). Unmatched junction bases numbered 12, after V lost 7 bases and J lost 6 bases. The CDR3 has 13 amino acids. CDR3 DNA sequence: TGCAGTGTCGCGACCTTACAGGGGTTCGAGCAGTACTTC. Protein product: CSVATLQGFEQYF.

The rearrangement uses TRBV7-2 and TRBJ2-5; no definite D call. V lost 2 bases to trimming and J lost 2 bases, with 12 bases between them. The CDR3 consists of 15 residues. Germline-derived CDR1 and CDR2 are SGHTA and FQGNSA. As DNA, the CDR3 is TGTGCCAGCAGCTTAAGTTTAAACAGTCAAGAGACCCAGTACTTC. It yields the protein CASSLSLNSQETQYF.

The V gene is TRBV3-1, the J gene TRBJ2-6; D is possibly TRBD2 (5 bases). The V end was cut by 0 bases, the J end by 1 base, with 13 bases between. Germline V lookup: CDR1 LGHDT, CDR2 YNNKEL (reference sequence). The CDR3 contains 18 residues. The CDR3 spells CASSQDEAGSSGANVLTF. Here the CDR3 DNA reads TGTGCCAGCAGCCAAGACGAGGCGGGTTCTTCTGGGGCCAACGTCCTGACTTTC.

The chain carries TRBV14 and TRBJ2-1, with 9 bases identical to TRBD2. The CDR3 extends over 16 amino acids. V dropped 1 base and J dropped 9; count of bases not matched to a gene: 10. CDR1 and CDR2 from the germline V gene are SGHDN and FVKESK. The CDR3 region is CASSQVTASGKSEQFF. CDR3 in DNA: TGTGCCAGCAGCCAAGTAACGGCTAGCGGGAAATCTGAGCAGTTCTTC.

DNA of the CDR3: TGCAGCGTTGAACGGAGGGATCTCCAAGAGACCCAGTACTTC. Encoded protein: CSVERRDLQETQYF. The J gene is TRBJ2-5, the V gene TRBV29-1, with a possible D match to TRBD2 (6 bases). The germline CDR1 and CDR2 sequences are SQVTM and ANQGSEA. This CDR3 is built from 14 residues. V was pared by 2 bases and J by 1 base, with 11 bases between.

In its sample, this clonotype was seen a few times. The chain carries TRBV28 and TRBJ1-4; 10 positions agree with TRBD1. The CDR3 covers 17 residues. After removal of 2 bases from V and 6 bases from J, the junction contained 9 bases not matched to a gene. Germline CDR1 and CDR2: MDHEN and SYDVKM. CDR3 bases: TGTGCCAGCAGTTTAACCTCCGACAGGGGGCGGGATGAAAAACTGTTTTTT. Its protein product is CASSLTSDRGRDEKLFF.

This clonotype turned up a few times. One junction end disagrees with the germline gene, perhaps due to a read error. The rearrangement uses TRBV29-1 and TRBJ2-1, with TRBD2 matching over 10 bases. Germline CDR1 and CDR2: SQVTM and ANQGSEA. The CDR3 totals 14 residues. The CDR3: CSVTRTSGRDEQFF. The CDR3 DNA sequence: TGCAGCGTCACCCGGACGAGCGGGAGGGATGAACAGTTCTTC.